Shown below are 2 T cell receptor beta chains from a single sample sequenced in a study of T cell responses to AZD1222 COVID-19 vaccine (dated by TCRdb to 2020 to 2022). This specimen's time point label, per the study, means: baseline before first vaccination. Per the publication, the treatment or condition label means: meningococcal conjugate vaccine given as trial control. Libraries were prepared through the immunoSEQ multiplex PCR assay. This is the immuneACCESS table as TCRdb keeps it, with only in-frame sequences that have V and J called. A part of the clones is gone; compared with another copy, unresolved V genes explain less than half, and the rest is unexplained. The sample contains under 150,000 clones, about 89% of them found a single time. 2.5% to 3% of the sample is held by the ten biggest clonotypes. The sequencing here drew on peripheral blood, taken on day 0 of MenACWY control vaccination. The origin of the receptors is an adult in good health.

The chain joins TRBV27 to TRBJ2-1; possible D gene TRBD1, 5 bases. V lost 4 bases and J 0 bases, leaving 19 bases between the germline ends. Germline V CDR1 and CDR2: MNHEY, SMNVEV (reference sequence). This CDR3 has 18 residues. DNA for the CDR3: TGTGCCAGCAGTTCCCCGACCGACAGTCAGAGCTCCTACAATGAGCAGTTCTTC. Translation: CASSSPTDSQSSYNEQFF.

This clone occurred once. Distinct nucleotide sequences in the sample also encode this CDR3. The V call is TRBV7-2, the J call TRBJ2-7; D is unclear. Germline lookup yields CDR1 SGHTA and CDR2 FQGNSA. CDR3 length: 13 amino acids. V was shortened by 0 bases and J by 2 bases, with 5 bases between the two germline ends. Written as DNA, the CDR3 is TGTGCCAGCAGCTTAGCAGCTACCTACGAGCAGTACTTC. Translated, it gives CASSLAATYEQYF.